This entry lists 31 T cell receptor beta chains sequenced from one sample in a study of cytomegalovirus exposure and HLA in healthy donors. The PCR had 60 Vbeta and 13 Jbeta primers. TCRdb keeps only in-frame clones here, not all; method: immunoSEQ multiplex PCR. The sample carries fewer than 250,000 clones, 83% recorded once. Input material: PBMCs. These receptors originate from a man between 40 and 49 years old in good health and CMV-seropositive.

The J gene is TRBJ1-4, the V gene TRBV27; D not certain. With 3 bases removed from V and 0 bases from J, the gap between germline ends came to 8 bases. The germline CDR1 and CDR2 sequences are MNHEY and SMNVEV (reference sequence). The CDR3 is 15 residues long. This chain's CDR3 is CASSLVTATNEKLFF. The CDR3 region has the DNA TGTGCCAGCAGTTTGGTCACGGCAACTAATGAAAAACTGTTTTTT. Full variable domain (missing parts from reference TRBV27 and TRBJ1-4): EAQVTQNPRYLITVTGKKLTVTCSQNMNHEYMSWYRQDPGLGLRQIYYSMNVEVTDKGDVPEGYKVSRKEKRNFPLILESPSPNQTSLYFCASSLVTATNEKLFFGSGTQLSVL.

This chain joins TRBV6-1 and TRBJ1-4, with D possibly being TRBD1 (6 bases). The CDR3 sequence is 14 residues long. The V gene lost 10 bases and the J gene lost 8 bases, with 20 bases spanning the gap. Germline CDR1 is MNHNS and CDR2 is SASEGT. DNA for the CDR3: TGTGCCACGGACCTAGGGACATTACCCGAAAAACTGTTTTTT. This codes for CATDLGTLPEKLFF.

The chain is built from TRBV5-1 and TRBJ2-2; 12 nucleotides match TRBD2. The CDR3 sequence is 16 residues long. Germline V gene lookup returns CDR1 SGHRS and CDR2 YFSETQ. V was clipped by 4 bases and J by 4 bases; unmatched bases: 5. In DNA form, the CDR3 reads TGCGCCAGCAGCGGCCCTAGCGGGAGGGGCACCGGGGAGCTGTTTTTT. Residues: CASSGPSGRGTGELFF.

CDR3 sequence reads: CASSLVVAGSGTGELFF. CDR3 bases: TGCGCCAGCAGCTTGGTGGTAGCGGGATCAGGCACCGGGGAGCTGTTTTTT. This chain joins TRBV5-1 and TRBJ2-2, with 8 bases matching TRBD2. The junction had 8 bases not matched to a gene; V was cut back by 0 bases and J by 4 bases. CDR3 length equals 17 residues. Germline CDR1 reads SGHRS; CDR2 reads YFSETQ.

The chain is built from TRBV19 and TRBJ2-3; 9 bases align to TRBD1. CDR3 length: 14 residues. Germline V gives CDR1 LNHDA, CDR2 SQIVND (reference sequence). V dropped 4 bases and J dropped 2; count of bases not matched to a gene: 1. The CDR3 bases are TGTGCCAGTAGTAACAGGGGGCCCACAGATACGCAGTATTTT. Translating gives CASSNRGPTDTQYF.

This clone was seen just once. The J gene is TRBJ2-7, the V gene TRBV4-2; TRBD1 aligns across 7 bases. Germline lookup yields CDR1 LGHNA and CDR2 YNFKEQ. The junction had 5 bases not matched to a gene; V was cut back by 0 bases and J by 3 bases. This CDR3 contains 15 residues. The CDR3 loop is CASSQDYPGGYEQYF. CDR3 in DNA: TGTGCCAGCAGCCAAGATTACCCAGGGGGCTACGAGCAGTACTTC.

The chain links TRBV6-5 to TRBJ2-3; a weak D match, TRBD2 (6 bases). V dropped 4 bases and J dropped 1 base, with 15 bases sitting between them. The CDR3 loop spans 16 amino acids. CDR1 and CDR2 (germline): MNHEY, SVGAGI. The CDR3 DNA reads TGTGCCAGCAGTTCCGCCACTAGCAGACGCACAGATACGCAGTATTTT. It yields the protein CASSSATSRRTDTQYF.

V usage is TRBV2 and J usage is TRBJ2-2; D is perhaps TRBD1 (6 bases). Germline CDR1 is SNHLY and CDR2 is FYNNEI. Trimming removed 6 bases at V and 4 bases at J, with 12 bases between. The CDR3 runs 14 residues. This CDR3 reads CASRDRTATGELFF. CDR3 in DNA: TGTGCCAGCAGAGATCGGACAGCCACCGGGGAGCTGTTTTTT.

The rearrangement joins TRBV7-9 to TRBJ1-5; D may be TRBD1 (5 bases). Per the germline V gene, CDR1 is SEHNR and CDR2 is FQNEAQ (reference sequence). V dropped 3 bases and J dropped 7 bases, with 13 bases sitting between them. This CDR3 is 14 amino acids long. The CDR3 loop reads CASSLGLGGQPQHF. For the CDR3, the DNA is TGTGCCAGCAGCTTGGGTTTGGGGGGACAGCCCCAGCATTTT.

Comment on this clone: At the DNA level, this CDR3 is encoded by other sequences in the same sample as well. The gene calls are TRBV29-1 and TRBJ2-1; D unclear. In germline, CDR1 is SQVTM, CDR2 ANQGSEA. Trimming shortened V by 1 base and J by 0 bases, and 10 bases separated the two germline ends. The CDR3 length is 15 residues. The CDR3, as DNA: TGCAGCGTTGAAGGCGGCCTGAGCTCCTACAATGAGCAGTTCTTC. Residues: CSVEGGLSSYNEQFF.

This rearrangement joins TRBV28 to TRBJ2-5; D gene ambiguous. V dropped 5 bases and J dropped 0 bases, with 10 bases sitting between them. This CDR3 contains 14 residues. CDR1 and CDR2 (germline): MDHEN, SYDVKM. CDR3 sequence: CASSLPGYQETQYF. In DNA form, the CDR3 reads TGTGCCAGCAGTCTCCCCGGGTACCAAGAGACCCAGTACTTC.

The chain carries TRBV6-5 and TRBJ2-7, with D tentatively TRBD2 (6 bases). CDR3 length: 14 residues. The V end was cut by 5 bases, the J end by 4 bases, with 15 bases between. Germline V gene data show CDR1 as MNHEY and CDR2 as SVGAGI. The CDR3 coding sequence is TGTGCCAGCAGTGCGGGACTGGGGCGATACGAGCAGTACTTC. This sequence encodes CASSAGLGRYEQYF.

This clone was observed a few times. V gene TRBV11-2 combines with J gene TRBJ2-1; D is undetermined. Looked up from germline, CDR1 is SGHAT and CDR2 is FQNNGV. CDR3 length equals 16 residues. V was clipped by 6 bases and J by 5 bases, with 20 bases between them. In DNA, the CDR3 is TGTGCCAGCAGACCTATCCCTAGAGTCGTCCACAATGAGCAGTTCTTC. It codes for CASRPIPRVVHNEQFF.

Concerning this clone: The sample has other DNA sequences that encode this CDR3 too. The CDR3 DNA is TGTGCCAGCAGTTTACAGGGGTCTGGGGCCAACGTCCTGACTTTC. Encoded protein: CASSLQGSGANVLTF. The chain recombines TRBV27 with TRBJ2-6; perhaps TRBD1 as D (6 bases). This CDR3 has 15 residues. Germline V gene data show CDR1 as MNHEY and CDR2 as SMNVEV (reference sequence). V was trimmed by 2 bases and J by 1 base, leaving 6 bases between them.

Here the CDR3 DNA reads TGTGCCAGCAGCCCTAGCGGGGCGGAAGGCTACACCTTC. Translating gives CASSPSGAEGYTF. The genes are TRBV7-9 and TRBJ1-2, with D maybe TRBD1 (5 bases). CDR1 and CDR2 from the germline V gene are SEHNR and FQNEAQ (reference sequence). V lost 5 bases to trimming and J lost 8 bases, with 15 bases between them. The CDR3 extends over 13 amino acids.

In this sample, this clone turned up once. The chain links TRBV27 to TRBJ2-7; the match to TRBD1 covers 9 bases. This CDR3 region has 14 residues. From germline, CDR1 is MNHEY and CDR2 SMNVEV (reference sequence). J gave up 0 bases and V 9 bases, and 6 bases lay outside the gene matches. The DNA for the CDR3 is TGTGCCAGTCGGACAGGGGTGACCTCCTACGAGCAGTACTTC. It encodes CASRTGVTSYEQYF.

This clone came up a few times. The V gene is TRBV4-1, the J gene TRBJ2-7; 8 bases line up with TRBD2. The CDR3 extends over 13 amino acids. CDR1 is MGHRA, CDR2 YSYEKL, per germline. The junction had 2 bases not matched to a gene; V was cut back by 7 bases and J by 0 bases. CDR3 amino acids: CASIGTSSYEQYF. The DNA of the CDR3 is TGCGCCAGCATAGGGACTAGCTCCTACGAGCAGTACTTC.

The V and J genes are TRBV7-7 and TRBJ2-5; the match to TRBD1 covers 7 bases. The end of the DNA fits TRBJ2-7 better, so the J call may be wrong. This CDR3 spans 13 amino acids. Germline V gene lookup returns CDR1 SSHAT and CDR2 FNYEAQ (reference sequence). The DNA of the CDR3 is TGTGCCAGCAGTCAGGACAGGTCCTACGAGCAGTACTTC. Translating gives CASSQDRSYEQYF.

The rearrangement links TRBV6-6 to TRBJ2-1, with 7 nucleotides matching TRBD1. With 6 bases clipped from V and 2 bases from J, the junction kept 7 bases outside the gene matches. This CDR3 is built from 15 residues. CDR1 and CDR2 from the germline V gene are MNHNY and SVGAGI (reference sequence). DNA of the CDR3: TGTGCCAGCAGACACCGGGACAGCCCCTACAATGAGCAGTTCTTC. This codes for CASRHRDSPYNEQFF.

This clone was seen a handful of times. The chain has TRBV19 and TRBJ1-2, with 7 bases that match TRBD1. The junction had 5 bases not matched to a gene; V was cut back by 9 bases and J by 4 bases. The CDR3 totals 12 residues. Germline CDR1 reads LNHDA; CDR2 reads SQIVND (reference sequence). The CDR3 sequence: CASGTAVYGYTF. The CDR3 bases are TGTGCCAGCGGGACAGCGGTCTATGGCTACACCTTC.

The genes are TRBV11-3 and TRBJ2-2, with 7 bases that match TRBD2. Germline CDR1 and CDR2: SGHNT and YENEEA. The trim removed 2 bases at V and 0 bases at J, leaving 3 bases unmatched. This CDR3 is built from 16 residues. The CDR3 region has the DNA TGTGCCAGCAGCTTAAGGAGCGGGACGAACACCGGGGAGCTGTTTTTT. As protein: CASSLRSGTNTGELFF.

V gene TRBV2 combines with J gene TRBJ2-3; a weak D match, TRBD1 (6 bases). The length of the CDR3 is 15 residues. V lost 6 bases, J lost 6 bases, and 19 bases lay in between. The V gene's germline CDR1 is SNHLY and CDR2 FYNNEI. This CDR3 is CASSPQGHRADTQYF. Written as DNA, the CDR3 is TGTGCCAGCAGCCCCCAAGGACACAGGGCGGATACGCAGTATTTT.

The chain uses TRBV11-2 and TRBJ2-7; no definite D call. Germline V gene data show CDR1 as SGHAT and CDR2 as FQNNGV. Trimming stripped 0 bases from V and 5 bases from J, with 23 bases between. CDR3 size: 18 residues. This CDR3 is CASSLDLYSSQESNEQYF. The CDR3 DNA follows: TGTGCCAGCAGCTTAGATCTCTATTCGAGTCAGGAAAGTAACGAGCAGTACTTC. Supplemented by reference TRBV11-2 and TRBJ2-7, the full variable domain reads EAGVAQSPRYKIIEKRQSVAFWCNPISGHATLYWYQQILGQGPKLLIQFQNNGVVDDSQLPKDRFSAERLKGVDSTLKIQPAKLEDSAVYLCASSLDLYSSQESNEQYFGPGTRLTVT.

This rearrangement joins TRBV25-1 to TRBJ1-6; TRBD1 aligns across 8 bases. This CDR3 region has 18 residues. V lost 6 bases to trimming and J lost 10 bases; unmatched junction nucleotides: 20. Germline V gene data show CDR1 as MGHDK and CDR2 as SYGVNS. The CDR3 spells CASSLPARGPKSTSPLHF. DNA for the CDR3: TGTGCCAGCAGCCTCCCCGCCAGGGGGCCAAAGAGTACCTCACCCCTCCACTTT.

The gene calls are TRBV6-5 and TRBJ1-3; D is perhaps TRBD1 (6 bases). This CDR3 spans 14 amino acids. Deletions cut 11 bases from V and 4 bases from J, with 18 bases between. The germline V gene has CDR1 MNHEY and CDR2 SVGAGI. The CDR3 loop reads CAVKDRTEGNTIYF. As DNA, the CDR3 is TGTGCCGTTAAAGACAGGACCGAAGGAAACACCATATATTTT.

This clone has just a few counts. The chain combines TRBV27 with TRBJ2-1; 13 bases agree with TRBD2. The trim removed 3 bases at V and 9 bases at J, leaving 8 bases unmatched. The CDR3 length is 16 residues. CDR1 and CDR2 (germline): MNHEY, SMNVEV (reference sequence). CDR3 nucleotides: TGTGCCAGCAGTTTGTTACTAGCGGGAGGGCCCGTTGAGCAGTTCTTC. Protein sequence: CASSLLLAGGPVEQFF.

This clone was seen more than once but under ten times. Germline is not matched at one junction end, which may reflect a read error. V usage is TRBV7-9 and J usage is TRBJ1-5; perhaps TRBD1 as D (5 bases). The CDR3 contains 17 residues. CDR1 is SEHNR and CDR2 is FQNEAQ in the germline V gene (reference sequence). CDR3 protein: CSSSLVGWGGSNQPQHF. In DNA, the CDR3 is TGTTCCAGCAGCTTAGTAGGTTGGGGGGGGAGCAATCAGCCCCAGCATTTT. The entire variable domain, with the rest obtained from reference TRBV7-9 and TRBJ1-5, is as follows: DTGVSQNPRHKITKRGQNVTFRCDPISEHNRLYWYRQTLGQGPEFLTYFQNEAQLEKSRLLSDRFSAERPKGSFSTLEIQRTEQGDSAMYLCSSSLVGWGGSNQPQHFGDGTRLSIL.

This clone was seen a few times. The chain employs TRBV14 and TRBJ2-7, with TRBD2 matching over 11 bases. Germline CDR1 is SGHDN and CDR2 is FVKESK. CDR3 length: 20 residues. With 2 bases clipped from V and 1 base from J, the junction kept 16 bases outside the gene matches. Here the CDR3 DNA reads TGTGCCAGCAGCCAAACTCGTACTAGCGGGAGCCACTTGAAATCCTACGAGCAGTACTTC. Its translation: CASSQTRTSGSHLKSYEQYF.

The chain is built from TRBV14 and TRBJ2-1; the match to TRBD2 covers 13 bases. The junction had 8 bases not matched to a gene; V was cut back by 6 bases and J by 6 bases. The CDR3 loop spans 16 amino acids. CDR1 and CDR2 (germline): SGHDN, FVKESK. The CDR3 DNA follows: TGTGCCAGCAGACCGTCGGGACTAGCGGGACTCAATGAGCAGTTCTTC. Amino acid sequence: CASRPSGLAGLNEQFF.

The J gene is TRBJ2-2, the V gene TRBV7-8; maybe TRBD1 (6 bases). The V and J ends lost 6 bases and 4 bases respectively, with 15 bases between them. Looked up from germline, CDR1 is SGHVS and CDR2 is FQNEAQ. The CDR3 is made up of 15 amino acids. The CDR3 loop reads CASRGRGGGTGELFF. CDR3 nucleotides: TGTGCCAGCAGGGGCAGGGGTGGCGGCACCGGGGAGCTGTTTTTT.

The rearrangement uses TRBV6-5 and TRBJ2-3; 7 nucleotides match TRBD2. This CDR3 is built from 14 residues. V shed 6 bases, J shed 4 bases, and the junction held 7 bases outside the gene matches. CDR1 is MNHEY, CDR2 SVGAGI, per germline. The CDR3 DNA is TGTGCCAGCAGGGCTAGCGGCAATGCAGATACGCAGTATTTT. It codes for CASRASGNADTQYF.